A single sample gave rise to the 10 T cell receptor beta chains below, sequenced in a study of blood T cell repertoires in COVID-19. Generated by immunoSEQ multiplex PCR, the TCRdb table keeps only in-frame clones and is missing some. The sample yields fewer than 200,000 clones, about four fifths seen once. Sequenced sample: peripheral blood. The source is a woman older than 75 with COVID-19, enrolled during active disease.

The rearrangement links TRBV6-2 or TRBV6-3 to TRBJ2-4, with 12 positions matching TRBD2. In germline, CDR1 is MNHEY, CDR2 SVGEGT. This CDR3 is 19 amino acids long. Losses at the gene ends were 5 bases for V and 0 bases for J; bases not matched to a gene: 11. The CDR3, as DNA: TGTGCCAGCAGTACCCTACTAGCGGGGGGAAATCTAGCCAAAAACATTCAGTACTTC. Translating it yields CASSTLLAGGNLAKNIQYF.

The chain employs TRBV19 and TRBJ2-1; no clear D gene. The ends were cut back, 5 bases at V and 7 bases at J, with 18 bases in the middle. The germline gives CDR1 LNHDA, CDR2 SQIVND (reference sequence). There are 15 residues in the CDR3. The CDR3 loop reads CASSFQVVAGNEQFF. The CDR3, as DNA: TGTGCCAGTAGTTTCCAAGTAGTAGCCGGGAATGAGCAGTTCTTC. Looking up the rest from reference TRBV19 and TRBJ2-1 gives the full variable domain: DGGITQSPKYLFRKEGQNVTLSCEQNLNHDAMYWYRQDPGQGLRLIYYSQIVNDFQKGDIAEGYSVSREKKESFPLTVTSAQKNPTAFYLCASSFQVVAGNEQFFGPGTRLTVL.

The chain recombines TRBV27 with TRBJ2-1; D gene ambiguous. V was cut by 5 bases and J by 8 bases, with 25 bases left in between. This CDR3 has 17 residues. Looked up from germline, CDR1 is MNHEY and CDR2 is SMNVEV (reference sequence). The CDR3 nucleotides read TGTGCCAGCAGTCCTATCTTTGAGGTTCCGGTGTTGGATGAGCAGTTCTTC. The encoded protein is CASSPIFEVPVLDEQFF.

The chain recombines TRBV3-1 (or the pseudogene TRBV3-2) with TRBJ1-5; no definite D call. V dropped 3 bases and J dropped 2 bases, with 11 bases sitting between them. From germline, CDR1 is LGHDT and CDR2 YNNKEL (reference sequence). This CDR3 has 15 residues. The CDR3 nucleotides are TGTGCCAGCAGCCACGGCTTGGGAGGCAATCAGCCCCAGCATTTT. Amino acid sequence: CASSHGLGGNQPQHF.

The V call is TRBV5-4, the J call TRBJ2-7, with D possibly being TRBD2 (7 bases). This CDR3 is built from 14 residues. Per the germline V gene, CDR1 is SGHNT and CDR2 is YYREEE (reference sequence). V was cut by 4 bases and J by 4 bases, with 15 bases left in between. The CDR3 loop reads CASSPPGGPYEQYF. In DNA, the CDR3 is TGTGCCAGCAGCCCCCCCGGGGGGCCTTACGAGCAGTACTTC.

The chain joins TRBV5-1 to TRBJ2-1; TRBD2 aligns across 10 bases. The ends lost 4 bases at V and 0 bases at J; junction bases unmatched: 13. The CDR3 totals 19 residues. Looked up from germline, CDR1 is SGHRS and CDR2 is YFSETQ. Here the CDR3 DNA reads TGCGCCAGCAGCCCAAATCCGACTAGCGGGTCGGCCTCCTACAATGAGCAGTTCTTC. Its translation is CASSPNPTSGSASYNEQFF.

The genes are TRBV9 and TRBJ1-5; D remains ambiguous. The germline gives CDR1 SGDLS, CDR2 YYNGEE. Trimming pared 2 bases from V and 1 base from J, leaving 7 bases between. The CDR3 covers 14 residues. CDR3 residues: CASSVGPSNQPQHF. CDR3 DNA: TGTGCCAGCAGCGTTGGGCCGAGCAATCAGCCCCAGCATTTT. The full variable domain, with the rest looked up from reference TRBV9 and TRBJ1-5, is DSGVTQTPKHLITATGQRVTLRCSPRSGDLSVYWYQQSLDQGLQFLIQYYNGEERAKGNILERFSAQQFPDLHSELNLSSLELGDSALYFCASSVGPSNQPQHFGDGTRLSIL.

This sequence joins TRBV30 and TRBJ1-5, with D perhaps TRBD1 (5 bases). Germline loops: CDR1 GTSNPN, CDR2 SVGIG (reference sequence). Trimming took off 3 bases at V and 5 bases at J, with 11 bases between the two ends. There are 13 residues in the CDR3. The CDR3 bases are TGTGCCTGGAGCGGGGGTTCCCATCAGCCCCAGCATTTT. Translated, it gives CAWSGGSHQPQHF.

This clone was detected once. The V call is TRBV18, the J call TRBJ1-3; 8 positions match TRBD1. This CDR3 spans 15 amino acids. From germline, CDR1 is KGHSH and CDR2 LQKENI. Trimming took 3 bases from V and 3 from J; bases not matched to a gene: 4. CDR3 region: CASSPRQGNGNTIYF. The CDR3 coding sequence is TGTGCCAGCTCACCGCGACAGGGGAATGGAAACACCATATATTTT.

This clone has only one observation. This chain connects TRBV18 to TRBJ2-7; 9 bases are a match to TRBD1. Germline trimming cut 3 bases from V and 5 bases from J; bases unmatched to any gene: 5. This CDR3 region has 14 residues. Per the germline V gene, CDR1 is KGHSH and CDR2 is LQKENI. Here the CDR3 DNA reads TGTGCCAGCTCACCGGGACAGGGAACCCACGAGCAGTACTTC. Protein product: CASSPGQGTHEQYF.